The 5 T cell receptor beta chains below were found in one sample sequenced in a study of blood T cell repertoires in COVID-19. The data were produced by immunoSEQ multiplex PCR, yet TCRdb's version contains in-frame clones alone and is incomplete. The sample lists approximately 210,000 clones; roughly 88% were seen once. Material: PBMCs or T cells enriched from blood (not recorded which). Receptors were obtained from a woman aged 45 to 65 with acute COVID-19.

This chain uses TRBV12-3 or TRBV12-4 with TRBJ1-5; D is undetermined. CDR3 length equals 12 residues. V lost 5 bases, J lost 6 bases, and 8 bases lay in between. This CDR3 is CASSLFGQPQHF. Here the CDR3 DNA reads TGTGCCAGCAGTCTGTTCGGTCAGCCCCAGCATTTT.

The chain uses TRBV6-4 and TRBJ2-1, with 11 bases identical to TRBD2. V shed 0 bases, J shed 9 bases, and the junction held 1 base outside the gene matches. The germline CDR1 and CDR2 sequences are MRHNA and SNTAGT. The CDR3 consists of 14 residues. The CDR3 here is CASSDSSGGGEQFF. CDR3 bases: TGTGCCAGCAGTGACTCTAGCGGGGGGGGTGAGCAGTTCTTC.

The chain combines TRBV3-1 (or the pseudogene TRBV3-2) with TRBJ2-1, with 7 bases identical to TRBD1. J lost 6 bases, V lost 4 bases, and 6 bases had no gene match. The CDR3 runs to 14 residues. Germline loops: CDR1 LGHDT, CDR2 YNNKEL (reference sequence). The CDR3 loop reads CASSRPPGGNEQFF. The CDR3 DNA is TGTGCCAGCAGCCGACCCCCAGGGGGCAATGAGCAGTTCTTC.

The V gene is TRBV28, the J gene TRBJ1-1; D is possibly TRBD1 (5 bases). The CDR3 runs to 16 residues. Trimming removed 2 bases at V and 3 bases at J, with 16 bases between. Germline CDR1 is MDHEN and CDR2 is SYDVKM. Here the CDR3 DNA reads TGTGCCAGCAGTTTAAATCCGGGGCGGGGGGACACTGAAGCTTTCTTT. As protein: CASSLNPGRGDTEAFF.

This sequence joins TRBV2 and TRBJ1-5; perhaps TRBD1 as D (5 bases). This CDR3 comprises 14 residues. Germline V lookup: CDR1 SNHLY, CDR2 FYNNEI. Trimming took off 6 bases at V and 3 bases at J, with 12 bases between the two ends. CDR3 loop: CASRRGTINQPQHF. Written as DNA, the CDR3 is TGTGCCAGCAGACGGGGGACCATCAATCAGCCCCAGCATTTT.